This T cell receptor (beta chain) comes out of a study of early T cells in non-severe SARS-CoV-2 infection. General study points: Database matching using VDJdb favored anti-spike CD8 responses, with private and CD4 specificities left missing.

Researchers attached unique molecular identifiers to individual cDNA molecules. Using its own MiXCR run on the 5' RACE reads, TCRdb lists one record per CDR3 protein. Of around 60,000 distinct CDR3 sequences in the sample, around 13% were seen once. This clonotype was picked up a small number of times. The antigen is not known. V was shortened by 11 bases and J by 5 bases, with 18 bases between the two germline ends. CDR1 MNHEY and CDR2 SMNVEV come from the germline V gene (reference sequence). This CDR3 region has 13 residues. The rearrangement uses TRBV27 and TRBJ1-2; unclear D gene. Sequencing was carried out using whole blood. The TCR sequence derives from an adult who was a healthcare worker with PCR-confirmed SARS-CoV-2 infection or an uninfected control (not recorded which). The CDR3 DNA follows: TGTGCCCCCCTGGCGGGAAGGATATATGGCTACACCTTC. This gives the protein CAPLAGRIYGYTF.